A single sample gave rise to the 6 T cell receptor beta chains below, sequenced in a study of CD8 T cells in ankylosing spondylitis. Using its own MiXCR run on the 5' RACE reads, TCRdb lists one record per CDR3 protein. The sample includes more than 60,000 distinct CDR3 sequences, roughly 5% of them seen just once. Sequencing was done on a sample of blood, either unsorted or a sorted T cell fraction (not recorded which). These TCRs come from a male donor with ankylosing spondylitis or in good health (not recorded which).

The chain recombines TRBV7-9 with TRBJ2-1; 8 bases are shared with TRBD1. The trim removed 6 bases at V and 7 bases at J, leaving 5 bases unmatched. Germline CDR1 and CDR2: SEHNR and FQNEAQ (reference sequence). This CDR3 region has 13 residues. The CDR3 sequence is CASRTGVWNEQFF. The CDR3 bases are TGTGCCAGCAGGACAGGGGTTTGGAATGAGCAGTTCTTC.

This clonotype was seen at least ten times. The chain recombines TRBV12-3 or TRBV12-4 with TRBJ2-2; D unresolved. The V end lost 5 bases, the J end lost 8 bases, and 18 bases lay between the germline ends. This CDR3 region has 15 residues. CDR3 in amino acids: CASSPMFNYAGELFF. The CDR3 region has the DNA TGTGCCAGCAGTCCTATGTTTAACTACGCTGGGGAGCTGTTTTTT.

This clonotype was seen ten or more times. The DNA for the CDR3 is TGCGCCAGCAGCTTGGAGCCTAGCGGAAGCACCGGGGAGCTGTTTTTT. Residues: CASSLEPSGSTGELFF. This chain links TRBV5-1 with TRBJ2-2; TRBD2 matches at 7 bases. V dropped 0 bases and J dropped 4; count of bases not matched to a gene: 6. Germline CDR1 and CDR2: SGHRS and YFSETQ. This CDR3 comprises 16 residues.

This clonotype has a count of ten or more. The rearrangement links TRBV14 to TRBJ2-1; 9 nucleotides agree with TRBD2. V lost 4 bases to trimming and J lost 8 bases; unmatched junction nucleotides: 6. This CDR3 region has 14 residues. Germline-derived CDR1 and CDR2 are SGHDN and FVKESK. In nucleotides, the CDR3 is TGTGCCAGCAGCCTTGGACTAGCGAGATATGAGCAGTTCTTC. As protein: CASSLGLARYEQFF.

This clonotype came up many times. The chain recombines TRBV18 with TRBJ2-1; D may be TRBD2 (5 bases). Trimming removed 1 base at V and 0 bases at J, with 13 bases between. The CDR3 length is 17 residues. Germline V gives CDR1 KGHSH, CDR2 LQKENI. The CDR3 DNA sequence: TGTGCCAGCTCACCACTTGCCCCGGGAAGCTCCTACAATGAGCAGTTCTTC. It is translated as CASSPLAPGSSYNEQFF.

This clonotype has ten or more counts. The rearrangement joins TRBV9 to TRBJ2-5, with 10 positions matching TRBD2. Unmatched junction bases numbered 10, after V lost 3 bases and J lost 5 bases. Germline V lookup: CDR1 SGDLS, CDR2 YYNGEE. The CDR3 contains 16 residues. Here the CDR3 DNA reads TGTGCCAGCAGCGCGAGCAGCGGGGGGGCGAGGGAGACCCAGTACTTC. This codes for CASSASSGGARETQYF.